This T cell receptor (beta chain) was found in a study of blood T cells in healthy people across ages (dated by TCRdb to about 2015). As for the study more broadly: In model experiments, template switching captured about one uniquely barcoded TCR beta cDNA molecule for every two T cells. The study measured age-related changes in TCR beta repertoire diversity using deep sequencing normalized with unique cDNA molecular identifiers. The donors were split into four age groups: young (average around 17 years), middle-aged (about 40), aged (more than 60) and long-lived (roughly 88). To avoid experimental bias, donors of different ages were randomly spread across the sequencing lanes. The study analyzed two additional independent replicas of 1 million unique cDNA reads from the same blood draw for two donors, one aged 18 to 29 and one aged 80 or older.

Overall study results and their limits: Because donor CMV infection status was unknown, age-related changes in expanded clonotypes were potentially confounded. Total diversity estimates from one million sequenced T cells were considered lower bounds and underestimates. Observed TCR beta diversity per million T cells fell roughly linearly with age, and a significant reduction was already apparent by age approximately 40. The long-lived group showed more naive CD4+ T cells, fewer expanded clones and increased TCR diversity than the aged group, suggesting age selection. There was a strong correlation between observed TCR beta diversity and the percentage of naive T cells measured by flow cytometry. Bulk unsorted PBMC profiling prevented conclusive comparison of naive and antigen-experienced compartments.

V was cut back by 0 bases and J by 9 bases, leaving a gap of 9 bases between them. The CDR3 extends over 13 residues, inclusive of both ends. Only the CDR3 DNA stays, 39 bases, in frame from base 1. Based on the germline V gene, the CDR1 and CDR2 sequences are ENHRY and SYGVKD. The donors were 40 or so Caucasian individuals from Russia, aged roughly 6 to 100 years, who were systemically healthy. Each donor gave roughly 9.5 milliliters of peripheral blood, collected into EDTA-treated Vacutainer tubes. PBMCs were isolated by Ficoll-Paque density-gradient centrifugation, with at least 6 million obtained per sample. Trizol reagent was used to extract total RNA from PBMCs, with at least 5.5 micrograms per sample. For every donor, flow cytometry on a PBMC aliquot measured the percentage of naive CD45RAhigh/CD27high T cells. Libraries came from 5' RACE. Sequencing used an Illumina HiSeq 2500. A second PCR of about 6 to 11 cycles was run with a J-beta primer mix and a sample-barcoded 5' primer. A unique molecular identifier was introduced onto each TCR beta cDNA molecule by a template-switch 5' adaptor carrying 12 random nucleotides. Each sample yielded at least 3 million CDR3-containing paired-end reads. First-strand cDNA was synthesized from all RNA with the Mint cDNA synthesis kit, primed by a TRBC-specific oligonucleotide. Following uracil-DNA glycosylase treatment, a first 18-cycle PCR with universal primers M1SS and BC2_uni_R was performed on all cDNA. As for the original processing: Each sample was normalized by randomly selecting 1 million high-quality reads, each carrying a distinct molecular identifier. Instead of being binned into consensus sequences, reads that shared molecular identifiers were thrown out. MiTCR, set to a Q25 quality threshold and the strictest error-elimination algorithm, was used for CDR3 identification, clonotype clustering and error correction. A nonparametric unseen species model with Euler transformation was used to estimate lower-bound total TCR beta diversity. TCRdb's own reprocessing of the public reads used fastp at Q25 and MiXCR and kept productive beta chains. Rows matching on CDR3 protein sequence are summarized as one entry with the most common DNA and genes. The V and J calls shown here were made by TCRdb, not taken from the authors' results. In this sample the table shows about 730,000 distinct CDR3 sequences, roughly 41% of which occur a single time. 20% of the sample is held by the ten biggest clonotypes.

A word on this clonotype: The antigen it binds to is not known. A much larger clone lies one base from this, so it may be a read error. A read error is likely, as this CDR3 ends without the conserved phenylalanine or tryptophan.

The rearranged segments are TRBV10-3 and TRBJ2-1; a tentative D match to TRBD2 spans 6 bases. The source material was blood. The receptor's source is a woman aged 55-69 years in good health. CDR3 protein: CAISESAGPEQFS. The DNA sequence is TGTGCCATCAGTGAGTCCGCGGGACCTGAGCAGTTCTCC.